A single sample gave rise to the 22 T cell receptor beta chains below, sequenced in a study of T-cell memory formation after mild COVID-19. MiXCR, applied by TCRdb to the 5' RACE reads, yields one record per CDR3 protein. The sample yields around 200,000 distinct CDR3 sequences, over 9.5% seen once. The sequenced sample consisted of PBMCs or a T cell subset sorted from them (not recorded which). These TCRs come from a man aged 18 to 35 who had mild COVID-19 (a few samples of this study predate the infection). Cell type and time point are not known.

This CDR3 reads CSAAGHIINEQFF. The CDR3 nucleotides are TGCAGTGCCGCGGGACATATCATCAATGAGCAGTTCTTC. V is TRBV20-1 and J is TRBJ2-1, with D tentatively TRBD1 or TRBD2 (6 bases each). V lost 6 bases, J lost 6 bases, and 15 bases lay in between. Germline values: CDR1 DFQATT, CDR2 SNEGSKA (reference sequence). The CDR3 is 13 residues long.

The chain is built from TRBV7-2 and TRBJ2-3; the D gene could be TRBD1 or TRBD2 (5 bases each). Trimming stripped 5 bases from V and 6 bases from J, with 15 bases between. The CDR3 is 14 residues long. The germline gives CDR1 SGHTA, CDR2 FQGNSA. Here the CDR3 reads CASSRDGPEDTQYF. CDR3 bases: TGTGCCAGCAGCCGGGACGGCCCGGAGGATACGCAGTATTTT. The whole variable domain, remainder taken from reference TRBV7-2 and TRBJ2-3, is GAGVSQSPSNKVTEKGKDVELRCDPISGHTALYWYRQSLGQGLEFLIYFQGNSAPDKSGLPSDRFSAERTGGSVSTLTIQRTQQEDSAVYLCASSRDGPEDTQYFGPGTRLTVL.

This chain connects TRBV20-1 to TRBJ2-2, with D possibly being TRBD2 (6 bases). Germline CDR1 DFQATT, CDR2 SNEGSKA (reference sequence). V was shortened by 5 bases and J by 4 bases, with 17 bases between the two germline ends. This CDR3 is 15 amino acids long. The CDR3 reads CSALDPGRSTGELFF. The CDR3, as DNA: TGCAGTGCTTTGGACCCAGGGAGGAGCACCGGGGAGCTGTTTTTT.

V and J are TRBV7-2 and TRBJ1-5; 8 bases map to TRBD1. The V gene's germline CDR1 is SGHTA and CDR2 FQGNSA. The CDR3 extends over 16 amino acids. V trimming: 3 bases; J trimming: 11 bases; junction bases outside the gene matches: 15. Written as DNA, the CDR3 is TGTGCCAGCAGCTTGTTTACCACAGGGGGGACAGGAGCCCAGCATTTT. Encoded protein: CASSLFTTGGTGAQHF.

This clonotype was counted ten times or more. The rearrangement joins TRBV24-1 to TRBJ2-1; 12 bases fit TRBD2. The germline V gene has CDR1 KGHDR and CDR2 SFDVKD. V lost 4 bases, J lost 7 bases, and 10 bases stayed unmatched. The CDR3 has 17 residues. The CDR3 protein is CATSDPVTSGGKNEQFF. The CDR3 DNA follows: TGTGCCACCAGTGACCCGGTAACTAGCGGGGGGAAGAATGAGCAGTTCTTC.

The V gene is TRBV5-1, the J gene TRBJ1-3; D gene uncertain. The CDR3 has 15 amino acids. Trimming shortened V by 0 bases and J by 4 bases, and 11 bases separated the two germline ends. Germline V gene data show CDR1 as SGHRS and CDR2 as YFSETQ. The CDR3 loop reads CASSLASGTGNTIYF. CDR3 bases: TGCGCCAGCAGCTTGGCCTCAGGTACCGGAAACACCATATATTTT.

This clonotype has only a few counts. This sequence joins TRBV20-1 and TRBJ2-5; D is unresolved. The CDR3 has 14 residues. With 6 bases removed from V and 0 bases from J, the gap between germline ends came to 14 bases. CDR1 is DFQATT and CDR2 is SNEGSKA in the germline V gene (reference sequence). The CDR3 DNA reads as TGCAGTGCCGCAATTCAGGAGTACCAAGAGACCCAGTACTTC. Amino acids: CSAAIQEYQETQYF.

The chain is built from TRBV4-1 and TRBJ1-2; D not resolved. Trimming took off 0 bases at V and 4 bases at J, with 9 bases between the two ends. The germline V gene encodes CDR1 MGHRA and CDR2 YSYEKL. This CDR3 is 14 amino acids long. The CDR3: CASSQDARSYGYTF. CDR3 nucleotide sequence: TGCGCCAGCAGCCAAGACGCCAGGTCCTATGGCTACACCTTC.

The chain uses TRBV5-1 and TRBJ2-5, with D uncertain. The CDR3 length is 14 residues. The germline V gene encodes CDR1 SGHRS and CDR2 YFSETQ. The V end lost 0 bases, the J end lost 1 base, and 7 bases lay between the germline ends. As DNA, the CDR3 is TGCGCCAGCAGCTTGGTCCTACCCCAAGAGACCCAGTACTTC. This sequence encodes CASSLVLPQETQYF. Looking up the rest from reference TRBV5-1 and TRBJ2-5 gives the full variable domain: KAGVTQTPRYLIKTRGQQVTLSCSPISGHRSVSWYQQTPGQGLQFLFEYFSETQRNKGNFPGRFSGRQFSNSRSEMNVSTLELGDSALYLCASSLVLPQETQYFGPGTRLLVL.

This clonotype was counted ten times or more. The genes are TRBV20-1 and TRBJ2-1, with D possibly being TRBD1 or TRBD2 (6 bases each). From germline, CDR1 is DFQATT and CDR2 SNEGSKA (reference sequence). With 4 bases removed from V and 0 bases from J, the gap between germline ends came to 16 bases. CDR3 length equals 16 residues. The CDR3 DNA reads as TGCAGTGCTACCCCTACGGGGGCCCCCTCCTACAATGAGCAGTTCTTC. Its translation: CSATPTGAPSYNEQFF.

This clonotype was detected a few times. The CDR3 nucleotides read TGCGCCAGCAGCCAAGAGGTCAGGCTGGTTCAGCCCCAGCATTTT. Its translation is CASSQEVRLVQPQHF. The V call is TRBV4-1, the J call TRBJ1-5; D uncertain. The germline gives CDR1 MGHRA, CDR2 YSYEKL. The CDR3 contains 15 residues. V lost 0 bases and J lost 6, with 12 bases in between.

The sample holds a few counts of this clonotype. This chain uses TRBV4-3 with TRBJ2-7; D possibly corresponds to TRBD1 (5 bases). The CDR3 is made up of 12 amino acids. The V end lost 1 base, the J end lost 6 bases, and 7 bases lay between the germline ends. CDR1 is LGHNA, CDR2 YSLEER, per germline. The CDR3 nucleotides are TGCGCCAGCAGCCAAGGGGGCGGCGAGCAGTACTTC. It specifies CASSQGGGEQYF.

There are many counts of this clonotype. This chain links TRBV30 with TRBJ1-2; unclear D gene. This CDR3 is 12 amino acids long. The germline V and J ends were trimmed by 2 bases and 3 bases, with 7 bases remaining between them. Germline values: CDR1 GTSNPN, CDR2 SVGIG (reference sequence). The CDR3 DNA reads TGTGCCTGGAGTCAAGTAGACTATGGCTACACCTTC. Translated: CAWSQVDYGYTF.

The chain joins TRBV5-1 to TRBJ1-2, with 7 bases lining up with TRBD1. This CDR3 region has 15 residues. V shed 3 bases, J shed 8 bases, and the junction held 13 bases outside the gene matches. In germline, CDR1 is SGHRS, CDR2 YFSETQ. DNA of the CDR3: TGCGCCAGCAGCTCACTGAAACAAGGACAGGAAGGCTACACCTTC. This sequence encodes CASSSLKQGQEGYTF.

This clonotype was found a few times. The chain couples TRBV28 to TRBJ2-3, with 8 bases identical to TRBD2. Germline lookup yields CDR1 MDHEN and CDR2 SYDVKM. V lost 9 bases, J lost 0 bases, and 8 bases stayed unmatched. The CDR3 loop spans 15 amino acids. The CDR3: CASGPRGGSTDTQYF. The CDR3 DNA reads TGTGCCAGTGGGCCACGGGGGGGCAGCACAGATACGCAGTATTTT.

The rearrangement links TRBV7-9 to TRBJ2-1; D is undetermined. V lost 7 bases to trimming and J lost 4 bases, with 14 bases between them. CDR1 is SEHNR, CDR2 FQNEAQ, per germline (reference sequence). The CDR3 runs to 14 residues. Written as DNA, the CDR3 is TGTGCCAGCACGACGGCGAACCCGTACAATGAGCAGTTCTTC. This sequence encodes CASTTANPYNEQFF. The full variable domain, with the rest looked up from reference TRBV7-9 and TRBJ2-1, is DTGVSQNPRHKITKRGQNVTFRCDPISEHNRLYWYRQTLGQGPEFLTYFQNEAQLEKSRLLSDRFSAERPKGSFSTLEIQRTEQGDSAMYLCASTTANPYNEQFFGPGTRLTVL.

The V gene is TRBV25-1, the J gene TRBJ2-1; D may correspond to TRBD1 or TRBD2 (5 bases each). The CDR3 runs to 15 residues. CDR1 MGHDK and CDR2 SYGVNS come from the germline V gene. The V end was cut by 2 bases, the J end by 7 bases, with 15 bases between. The CDR3 nucleotides read TGTGCCAGCAGTGAAGGCTCCTCCGGGGCTAATGAGCAGTTCTTC. It specifies CASSEGSSGANEQFF.

This clonotype was observed a few times. CDR3 residues: CASSLFGSTPGDTQYF. Written as DNA, the CDR3 is TGCGCCAGCAGCTTATTCGGGTCGACTCCAGGGGATACGCAGTATTTT. The rearrangement joins TRBV5-1 to TRBJ2-3; a possible D gene is TRBD1 (5 bases). The CDR3 contains 16 residues. Deletions cut 2 bases from V and 6 bases from J, with 19 bases between. Germline V gene lookup returns CDR1 SGHRS and CDR2 YFSETQ.

The chain combines TRBV18 with TRBJ2-7; no reliable D call. V was shortened by 3 bases and J by 0 bases, with 15 bases between the two germline ends. Germline CDR1 KGHSH, CDR2 LQKENI. This CDR3 spans 16 amino acids. CDR3 loop: CASSPRETYDSYEQYF. The CDR3, as DNA: TGTGCCAGCTCACCCAGAGAAACTTACGACTCCTACGAGCAGTACTTC.

The sample holds one count of this clonotype. V is TRBV7-3 and J is TRBJ1-6; D is possibly TRBD1 (5 bases). From germline, CDR1 is SGHTA and CDR2 FQGTGA. The CDR3 contains 13 residues. V lost 5 bases to trimming and J lost 9 bases, with 11 bases between them. For the CDR3, the DNA is TGTGCCAGCAGCCCTGGGGGAGCTTCACCCCTCCACTTT. Protein product: CASSPGGASPLHF.

The chain recombines TRBV5-1 with TRBJ2-6; D remains unclear. Germline V gene data show CDR1 as SGHRS and CDR2 as YFSETQ. The CDR3 extends over 13 amino acids. V lost 2 bases to trimming and J lost 4 bases, with 4 bases between them. The CDR3: CASSLDGANVLTF. CDR3 nucleotides: TGCGCCAGCAGCTTAGACGGGGCCAACGTCCTGACTTTC.

This clonotype was found a few times. This rearrangement joins TRBV29-1 to TRBJ2-2; D uncertain. V was cut by 2 bases and J by 1 base, with 8 bases left in between. In germline, CDR1 is SQVTM, CDR2 ANQGSEA. CDR3 length: 14 amino acids. CDR3 region: CSVEKGLNTGELFF. Here the CDR3 DNA reads TGCAGCGTTGAAAAGGGTCTGAACACCGGGGAGCTGTTTTTT.